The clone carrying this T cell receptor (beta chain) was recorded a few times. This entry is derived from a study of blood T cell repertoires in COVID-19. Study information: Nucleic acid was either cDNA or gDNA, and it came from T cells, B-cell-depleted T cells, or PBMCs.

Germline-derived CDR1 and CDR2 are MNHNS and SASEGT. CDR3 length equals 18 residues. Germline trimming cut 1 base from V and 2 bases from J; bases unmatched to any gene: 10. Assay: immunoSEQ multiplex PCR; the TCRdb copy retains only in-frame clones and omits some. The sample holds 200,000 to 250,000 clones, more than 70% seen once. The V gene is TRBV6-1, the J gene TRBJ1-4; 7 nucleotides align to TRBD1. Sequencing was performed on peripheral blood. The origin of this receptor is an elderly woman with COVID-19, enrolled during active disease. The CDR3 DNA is TGTGCCAGCAGTGAAGAAGGGGGCAGGGTGAAGACTAATGAAAAACTGTTTTTT. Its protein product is CASSEEGGRVKTNEKLFF.